This TCR beta chain was sequenced in a study of T cells in Graves' hyperthyroidism and ophthalmopathy. Study overall: At the time of initial diagnosis and before any treatment, peripheral blood was collected.

The ends lost 6 bases at V and 10 bases at J; junction bases unmatched: 10. Germline V gives CDR1 LNHDA, CDR2 SQIVND (reference sequence). This CDR3 region has 14 residues. Amplification yielded TCR beta CDR3 regions, with RNA transcripts as the source. First-round RT-PCR with HTBI primers amplified the TCR CDR3 region. TCRdb reprocessed the multiplex PCR reads with MiXCR, giving one entry per CDR3 protein. In the table there are approximately 640,000 distinct CDR3 sequences, 17% of which are singletons. This clonotype was observed a few times. What it recognizes is unknown. The study, taken as a whole, reports: The model anticipated ophthalmopathy a median about 7.1 months pre-onset.

Thyroid ultrasound and orbital computed tomography, with clinical symptoms and serum thyroxine and TRAb, informed diagnoses. The sample taken for sequencing was blood. The clonotype comes from a man aged 50-60 years with Graves' hyperthyroidism. The chain links TRBV19 to TRBJ2-1, with 9 bases identical to TRBD1. The chain's CDR3 is CASSPGSGTGEQFF. DNA for the CDR3: TGTGCCAGTAGCCCTGGGAGCGGGACAGGGGAGCAGTTCTTC.